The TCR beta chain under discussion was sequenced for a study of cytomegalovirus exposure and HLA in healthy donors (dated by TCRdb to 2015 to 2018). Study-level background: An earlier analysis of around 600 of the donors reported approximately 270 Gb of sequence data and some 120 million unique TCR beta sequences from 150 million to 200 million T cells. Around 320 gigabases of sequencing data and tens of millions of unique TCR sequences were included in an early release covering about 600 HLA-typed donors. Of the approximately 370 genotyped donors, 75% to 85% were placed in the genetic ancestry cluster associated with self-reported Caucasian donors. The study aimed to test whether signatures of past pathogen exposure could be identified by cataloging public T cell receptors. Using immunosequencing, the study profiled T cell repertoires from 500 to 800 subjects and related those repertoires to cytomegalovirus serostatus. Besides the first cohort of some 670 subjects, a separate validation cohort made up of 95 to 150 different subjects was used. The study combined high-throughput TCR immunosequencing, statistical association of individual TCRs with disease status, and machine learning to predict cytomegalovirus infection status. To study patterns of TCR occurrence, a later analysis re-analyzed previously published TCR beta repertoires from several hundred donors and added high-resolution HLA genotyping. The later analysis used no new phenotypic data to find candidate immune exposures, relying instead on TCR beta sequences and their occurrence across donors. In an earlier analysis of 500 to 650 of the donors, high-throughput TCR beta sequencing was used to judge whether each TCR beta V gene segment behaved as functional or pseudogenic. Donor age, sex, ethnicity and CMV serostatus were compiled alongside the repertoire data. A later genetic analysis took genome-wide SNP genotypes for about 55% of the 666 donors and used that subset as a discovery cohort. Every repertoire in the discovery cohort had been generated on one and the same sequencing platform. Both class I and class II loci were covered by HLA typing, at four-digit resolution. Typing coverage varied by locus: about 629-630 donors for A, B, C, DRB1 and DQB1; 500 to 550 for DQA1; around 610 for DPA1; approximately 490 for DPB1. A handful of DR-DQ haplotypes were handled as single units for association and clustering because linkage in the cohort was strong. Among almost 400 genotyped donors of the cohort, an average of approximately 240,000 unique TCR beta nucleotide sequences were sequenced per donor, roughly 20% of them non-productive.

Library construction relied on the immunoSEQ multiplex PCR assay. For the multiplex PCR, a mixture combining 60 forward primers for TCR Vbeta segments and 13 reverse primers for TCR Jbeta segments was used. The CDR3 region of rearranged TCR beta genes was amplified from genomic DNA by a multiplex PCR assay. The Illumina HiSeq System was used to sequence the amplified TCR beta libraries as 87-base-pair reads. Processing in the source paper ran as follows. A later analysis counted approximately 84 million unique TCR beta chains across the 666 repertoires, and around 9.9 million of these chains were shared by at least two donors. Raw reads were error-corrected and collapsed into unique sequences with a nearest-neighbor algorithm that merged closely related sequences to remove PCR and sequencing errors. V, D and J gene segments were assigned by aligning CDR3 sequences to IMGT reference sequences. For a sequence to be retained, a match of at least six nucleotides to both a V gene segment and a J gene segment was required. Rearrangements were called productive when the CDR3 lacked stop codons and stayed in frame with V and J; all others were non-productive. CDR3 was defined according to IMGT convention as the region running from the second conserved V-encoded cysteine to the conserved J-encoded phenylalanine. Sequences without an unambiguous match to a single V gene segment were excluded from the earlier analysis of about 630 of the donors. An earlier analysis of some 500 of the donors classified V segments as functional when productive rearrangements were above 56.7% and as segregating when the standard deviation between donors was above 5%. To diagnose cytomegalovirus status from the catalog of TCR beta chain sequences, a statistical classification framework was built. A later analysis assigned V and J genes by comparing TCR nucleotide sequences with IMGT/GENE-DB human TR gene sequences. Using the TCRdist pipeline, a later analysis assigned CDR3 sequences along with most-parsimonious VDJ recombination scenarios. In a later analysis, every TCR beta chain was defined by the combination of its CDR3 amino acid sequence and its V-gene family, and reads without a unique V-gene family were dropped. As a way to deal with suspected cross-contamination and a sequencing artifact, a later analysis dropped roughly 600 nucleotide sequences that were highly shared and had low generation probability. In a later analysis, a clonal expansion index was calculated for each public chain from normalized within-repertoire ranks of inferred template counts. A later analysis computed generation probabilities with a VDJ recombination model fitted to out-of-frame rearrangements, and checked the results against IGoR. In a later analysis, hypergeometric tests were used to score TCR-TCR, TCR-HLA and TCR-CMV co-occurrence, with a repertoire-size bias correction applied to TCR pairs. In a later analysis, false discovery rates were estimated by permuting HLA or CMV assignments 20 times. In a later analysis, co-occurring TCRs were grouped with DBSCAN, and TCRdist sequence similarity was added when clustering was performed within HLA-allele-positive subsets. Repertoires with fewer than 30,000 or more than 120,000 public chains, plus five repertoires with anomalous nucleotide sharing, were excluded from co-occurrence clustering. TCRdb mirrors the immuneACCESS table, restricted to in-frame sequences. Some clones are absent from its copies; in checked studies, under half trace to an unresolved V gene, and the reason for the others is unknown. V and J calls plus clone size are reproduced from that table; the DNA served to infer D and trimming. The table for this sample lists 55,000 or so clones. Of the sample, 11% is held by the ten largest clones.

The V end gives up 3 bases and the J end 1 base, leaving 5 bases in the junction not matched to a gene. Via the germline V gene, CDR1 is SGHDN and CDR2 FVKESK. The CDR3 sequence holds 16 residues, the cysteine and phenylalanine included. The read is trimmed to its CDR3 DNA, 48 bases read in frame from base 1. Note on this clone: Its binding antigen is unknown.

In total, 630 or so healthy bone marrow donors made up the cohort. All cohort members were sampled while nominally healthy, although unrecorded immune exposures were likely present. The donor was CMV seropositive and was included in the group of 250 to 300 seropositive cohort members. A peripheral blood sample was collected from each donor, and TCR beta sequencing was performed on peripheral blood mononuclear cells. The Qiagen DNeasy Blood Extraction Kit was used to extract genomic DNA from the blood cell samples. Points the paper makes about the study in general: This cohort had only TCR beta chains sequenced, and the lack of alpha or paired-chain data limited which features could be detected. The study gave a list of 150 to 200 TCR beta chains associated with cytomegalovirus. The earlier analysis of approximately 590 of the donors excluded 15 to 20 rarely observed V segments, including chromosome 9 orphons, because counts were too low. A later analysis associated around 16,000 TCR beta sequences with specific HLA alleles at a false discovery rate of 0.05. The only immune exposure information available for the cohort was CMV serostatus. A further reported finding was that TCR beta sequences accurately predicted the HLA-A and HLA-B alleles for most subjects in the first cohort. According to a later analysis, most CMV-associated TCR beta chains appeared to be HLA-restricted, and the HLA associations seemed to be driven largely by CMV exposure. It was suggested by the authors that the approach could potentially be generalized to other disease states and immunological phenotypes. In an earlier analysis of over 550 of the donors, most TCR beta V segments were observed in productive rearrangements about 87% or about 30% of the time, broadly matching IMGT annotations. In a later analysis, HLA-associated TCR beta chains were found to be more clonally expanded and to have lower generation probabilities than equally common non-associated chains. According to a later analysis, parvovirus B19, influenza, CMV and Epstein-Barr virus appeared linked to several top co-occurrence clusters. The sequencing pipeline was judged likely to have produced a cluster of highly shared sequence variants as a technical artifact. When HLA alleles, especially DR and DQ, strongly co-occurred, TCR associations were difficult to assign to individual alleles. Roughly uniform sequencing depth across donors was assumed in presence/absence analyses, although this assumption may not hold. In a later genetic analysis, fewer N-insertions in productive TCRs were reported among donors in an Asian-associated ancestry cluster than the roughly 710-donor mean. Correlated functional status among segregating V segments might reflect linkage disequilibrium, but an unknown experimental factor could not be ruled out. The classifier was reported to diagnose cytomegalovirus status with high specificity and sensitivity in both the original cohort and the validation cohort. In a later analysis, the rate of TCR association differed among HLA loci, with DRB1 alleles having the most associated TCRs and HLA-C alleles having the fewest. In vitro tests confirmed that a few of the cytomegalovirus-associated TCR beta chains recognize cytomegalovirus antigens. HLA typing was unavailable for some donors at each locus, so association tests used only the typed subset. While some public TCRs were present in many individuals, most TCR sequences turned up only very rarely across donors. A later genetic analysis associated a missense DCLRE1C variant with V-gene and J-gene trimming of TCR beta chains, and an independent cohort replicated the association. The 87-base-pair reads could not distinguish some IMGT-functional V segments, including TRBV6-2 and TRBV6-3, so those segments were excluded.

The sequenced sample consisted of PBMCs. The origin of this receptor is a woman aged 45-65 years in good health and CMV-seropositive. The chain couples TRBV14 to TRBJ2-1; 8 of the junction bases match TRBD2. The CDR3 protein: CASSHEAGDSYNEQFF. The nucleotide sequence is TGTGCCAGCAGCCATGAAGCGGGAGATTCCTACAATGAGCAGTTCTTC.